What follows describes a single T cell receptor beta chain. This record belongs to a study of blood T cell repertoires in COVID-19. Study as a whole: The United States, Italy and Spain supplied acute and convalescent COVID-19 samples. T cells, B-cell-depleted T cells, or PBMCs supplied cDNA or gDNA.

Germline V gives CDR1 LNHDA, CDR2 SQIVND (reference sequence). This CDR3 is 15 amino acids long. V trimming: 5 bases; J trimming: 0 bases; junction bases outside the gene matches: 5. As originally analysed: Nucleated cell number was recorded as an estimate derived from reference gene primer amplification. Some clones are missing from TCRdb's copy, which holds only in-frame ones; the method was immunoSEQ multiplex PCR. The V and J calls and clone size were taken over from that table, and D and trimming were inferred from the DNA. This sample has approximately 230,000 clones; about 80% occur once, and the top ten carry more than 7%.

The sequenced sample was peripheral blood. The V call is TRBV19, the J call TRBJ1-2, with 8 bases identical to TRBD1. The clonotype originates from an elderly man with acute or convalescent COVID-19. The CDR3 sequence: CASSSQGAANYGYTF. The CDR3 DNA follows: TGTGCCAGTAGTTCTCAGGGGGCTGCTAACTATGGCTACACCTTC.